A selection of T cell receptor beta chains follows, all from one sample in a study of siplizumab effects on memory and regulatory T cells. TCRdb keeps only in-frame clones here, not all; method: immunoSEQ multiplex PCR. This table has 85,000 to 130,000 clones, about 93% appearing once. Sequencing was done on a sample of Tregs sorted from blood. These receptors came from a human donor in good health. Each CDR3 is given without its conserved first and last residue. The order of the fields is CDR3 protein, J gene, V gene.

AWSVGAYEAF	TRBJ1-1	TRBV30
ASSRGPHTGELF	TRBJ2-2	TRBV14
ASSADSNQPQH	TRBJ1-5	TRBV9
ASSSLGGVSEAF	TRBJ1-1	TRBV6-1
ASSPPRGDTQY	TRBJ2-3	TRBV5-1
ASSLAGNVNTEAF	TRBJ1-1	TRBV5-8
ASSEGYEQY	TRBJ2-7	TRBV10-1
ASSSRRTGGHGYT	TRBJ1-2	TRBV6-5
ASIQAHNSPLH	TRBJ1-6	TRBV6-1
ATSGRNLAGVRSTDTQY	TRBJ2-3	TRBV15
ASSLTPYEQY	TRBJ2-7	TRBV7-2
ASSQEGWGAKETQY	TRBJ2-5	TRBV4-2
SVVPGQPYEQY	TRBJ2-7	TRBV29-1
ASSPARGRANYNEQF	TRBJ2-1	TRBV4-3